This TCR beta chain comes out of a study of immune evolution from preneoplasia to lung adenocarcinoma. Worth noting for this clone: The antigen is not known.

Findings and limits, study-wide: Later-stage lesions appeared to have more T cells, more diversity, less clonality. Normal lung had the highest top T cell clone frequencies.

Patients had resection in Japan or China between 2014 and 2017. Two lung cancer pathologists independently confirmed each histologic diagnosis. The germline gives CDR1 SGHRS, CDR2 YFSETQ. J gave up 4 bases and V 4 bases, and 7 bases lay outside the gene matches. The CDR3 has 15 amino acids. Generated by immunoSEQ multiplex PCR, the TCRdb table keeps only in-frame clones and is missing some. The repertoire holds approximately 5,000 clones, with approximately 84% as singletons. This receptor was taken from a person between 50 and 69 years old with lung adenocarcinoma. The gene calls are TRBV5-1 and TRBJ1-1, with 10 bases matching TRBD1. The sample comprised FFPE invasive lung adenocarcinoma tissue. The CDR3 coding sequence is TGCGCCAGCAGCGGCTCCGGGACAGGGGCCACTGAAGCTTTCTTT. This codes for CASSGSGTGATEAFF.